What follows describes a single T cell receptor beta chain. What it binds is not known. A second PCR of about 7 to 12 cycles used a sample-barcoded 5' primer and a J-beta primer mix. Researchers report that a template-switch adaptor with 12 random nucleotides tagged each cDNA molecule. All samples gave at least 2.5 million CDR3-containing paired-end reads. TCRdb re-called the 5' RACE reads with MiXCR, one entry per CDR3 protein. Here the sample spans more than 1.4 million distinct CDR3 sequences, 42% being singletons. The data were taken from a study of blood T cells in healthy people across ages. From germline, CDR1 is MDHEN and CDR2 SYDVKM. The V end was cut by 4 bases, the J end by 1 base, with 10 bases between. This CDR3 spans 14 amino acids. Study-wide results and caveats: A greater number of naive CD4+ cells and higher diversity distinguished long-lived donors from aged donors.

Donors ranged from roughly 6 to 100 years old and were healthy Caucasians in Russia. The TCR comes from a woman aged 18 to 35 in good health. Specimen: blood. The V call is TRBV28, the J call TRBJ2-5; D may be TRBD2 (6 bases). CDR3 sequence (DNA): TGTGCCAGCAGTTGGAGGGAGTTCCAAGAGACCCAGTACTTC. It translates to CASSWREFQETQYF.